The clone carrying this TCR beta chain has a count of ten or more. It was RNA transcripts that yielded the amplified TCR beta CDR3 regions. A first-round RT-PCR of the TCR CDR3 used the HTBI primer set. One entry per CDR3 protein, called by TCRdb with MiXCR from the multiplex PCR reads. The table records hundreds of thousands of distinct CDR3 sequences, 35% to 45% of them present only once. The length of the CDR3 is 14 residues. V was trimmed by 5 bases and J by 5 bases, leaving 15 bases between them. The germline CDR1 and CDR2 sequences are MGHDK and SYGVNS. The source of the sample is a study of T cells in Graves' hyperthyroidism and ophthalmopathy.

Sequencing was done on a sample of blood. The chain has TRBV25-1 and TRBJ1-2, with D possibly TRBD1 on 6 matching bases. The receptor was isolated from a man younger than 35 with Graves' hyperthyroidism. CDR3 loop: CASSRGQTYYGYTF. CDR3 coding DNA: TGTGCCAGCAGTCGAGGACAGACTTATTATGGCTACACCTTC.